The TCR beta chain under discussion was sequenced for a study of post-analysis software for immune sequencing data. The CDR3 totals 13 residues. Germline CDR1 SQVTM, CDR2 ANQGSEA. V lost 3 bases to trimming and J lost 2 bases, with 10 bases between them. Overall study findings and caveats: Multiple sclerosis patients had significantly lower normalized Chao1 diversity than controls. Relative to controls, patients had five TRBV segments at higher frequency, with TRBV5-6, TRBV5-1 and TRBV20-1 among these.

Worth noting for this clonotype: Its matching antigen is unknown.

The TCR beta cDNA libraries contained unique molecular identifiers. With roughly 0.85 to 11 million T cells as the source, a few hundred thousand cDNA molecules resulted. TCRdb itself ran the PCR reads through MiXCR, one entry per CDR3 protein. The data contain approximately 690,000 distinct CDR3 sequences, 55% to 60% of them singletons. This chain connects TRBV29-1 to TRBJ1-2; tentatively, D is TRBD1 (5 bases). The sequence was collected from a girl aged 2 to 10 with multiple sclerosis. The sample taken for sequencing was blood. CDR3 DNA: TGCAGCGTTGAGGATAGGGGCAACTATGGCTACACCTTC. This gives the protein CSVEDRGNYGYTF.